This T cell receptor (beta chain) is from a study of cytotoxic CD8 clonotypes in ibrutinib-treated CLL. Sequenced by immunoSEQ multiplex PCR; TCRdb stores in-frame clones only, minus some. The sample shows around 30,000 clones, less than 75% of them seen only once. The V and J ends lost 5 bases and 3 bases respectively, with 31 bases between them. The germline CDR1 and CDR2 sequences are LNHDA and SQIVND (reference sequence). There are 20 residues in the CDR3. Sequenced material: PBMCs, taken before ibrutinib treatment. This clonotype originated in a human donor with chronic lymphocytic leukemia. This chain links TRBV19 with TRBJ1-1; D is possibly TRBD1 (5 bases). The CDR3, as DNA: TGTGCCAGTAGTTGGGCCCCCCTCTTTCCCCACCTGGGGGTGGACACTGAAGCTTTCTTT. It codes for CASSWAPLFPHLGVDTEAFF.